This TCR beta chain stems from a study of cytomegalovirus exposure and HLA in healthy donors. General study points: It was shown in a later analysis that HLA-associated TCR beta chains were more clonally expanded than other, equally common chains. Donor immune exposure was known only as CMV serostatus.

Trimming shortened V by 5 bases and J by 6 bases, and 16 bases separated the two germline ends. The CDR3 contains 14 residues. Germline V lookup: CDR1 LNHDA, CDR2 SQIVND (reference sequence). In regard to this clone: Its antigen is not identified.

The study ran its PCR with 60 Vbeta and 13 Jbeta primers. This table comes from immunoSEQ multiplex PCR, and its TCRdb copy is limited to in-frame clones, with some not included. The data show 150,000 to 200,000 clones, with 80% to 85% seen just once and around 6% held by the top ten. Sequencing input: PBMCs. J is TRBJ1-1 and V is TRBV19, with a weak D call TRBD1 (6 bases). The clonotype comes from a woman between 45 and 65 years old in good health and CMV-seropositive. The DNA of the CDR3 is TGTGCCAGTAGTCTTAACAGGGAATCCCCTGAAGCTTTCTTT. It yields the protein CASSLNRESPEAFF.